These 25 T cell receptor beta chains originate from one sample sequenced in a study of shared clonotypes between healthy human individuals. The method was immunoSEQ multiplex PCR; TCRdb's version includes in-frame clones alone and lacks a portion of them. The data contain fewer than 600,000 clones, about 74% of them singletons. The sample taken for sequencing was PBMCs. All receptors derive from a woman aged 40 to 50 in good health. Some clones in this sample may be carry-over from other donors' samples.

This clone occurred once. CDR3 in amino acids: CASSLNPQTEAFF. CDR3 nucleotides: TGTGCCAGCAGCTTAAACCCCCAAACTGAAGCTTTCTTT. This chain joins TRBV7-3 and TRBJ1-1; D not certain. Per the germline V gene, CDR1 is SGHTA and CDR2 is FQGTGA. The CDR3 is 13 residues long. V was cut by 1 base and J by 5 bases, with 8 bases left in between.

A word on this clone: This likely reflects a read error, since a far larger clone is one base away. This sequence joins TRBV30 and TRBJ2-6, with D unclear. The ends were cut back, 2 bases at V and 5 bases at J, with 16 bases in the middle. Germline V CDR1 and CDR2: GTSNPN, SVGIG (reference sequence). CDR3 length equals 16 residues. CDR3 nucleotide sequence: TGTGCCTGGAGTCGCATCGGGTCCGTCAGGGCCAACGTCCTGACTTTC. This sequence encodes CAWSRIGSVRANVLTF.

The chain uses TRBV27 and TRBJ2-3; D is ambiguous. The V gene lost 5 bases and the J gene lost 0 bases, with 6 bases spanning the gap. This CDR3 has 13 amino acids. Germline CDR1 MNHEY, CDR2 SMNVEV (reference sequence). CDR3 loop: CASSQRSTDTQYF. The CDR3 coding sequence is TGTGCCAGCAGTCAGCGAAGCACAGATACGCAGTATTTT.

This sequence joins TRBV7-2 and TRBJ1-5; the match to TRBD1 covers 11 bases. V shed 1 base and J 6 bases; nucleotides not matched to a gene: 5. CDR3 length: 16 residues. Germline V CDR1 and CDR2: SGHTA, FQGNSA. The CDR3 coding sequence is TGTGCCAGCAGCTTAGTTGGGACAGGGGGGATTCAGCCCCAGCATTTT. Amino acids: CASSLVGTGGIQPQHF.

CDR3 DNA sequence: TGTGCCAGCAGTGTTACTAGCCCAGACAATGAGCAGTTCTTC. The encoded protein is CASSVTSPDNEQFF. The chain has TRBV6-1 and TRBJ2-1; perhaps TRBD2 as D (6 bases). Germline-derived CDR1 and CDR2 are MNHNS and SASEGT. The germline V and J ends were trimmed by 4 bases and 5 bases, with 12 bases remaining between them. The CDR3 runs to 14 residues.

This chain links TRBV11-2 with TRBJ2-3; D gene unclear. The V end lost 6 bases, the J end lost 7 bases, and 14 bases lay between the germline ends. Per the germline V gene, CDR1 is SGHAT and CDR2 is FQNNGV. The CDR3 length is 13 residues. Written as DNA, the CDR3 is TGTGCCAGCAGGGACCTAACGGCACATACGCAGTATTTT. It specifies CASRDLTAHTQYF. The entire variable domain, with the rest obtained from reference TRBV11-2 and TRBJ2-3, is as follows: EAGVAQSPRYKIIEKRQSVAFWCNPISGHATLYWYQQILGQGPKLLIQFQNNGVVDDSQLPKDRFSAERLKGVDSTLKIQPAKLEDSAVYLCASRDLTAHTQYFGPGTRLTVL.

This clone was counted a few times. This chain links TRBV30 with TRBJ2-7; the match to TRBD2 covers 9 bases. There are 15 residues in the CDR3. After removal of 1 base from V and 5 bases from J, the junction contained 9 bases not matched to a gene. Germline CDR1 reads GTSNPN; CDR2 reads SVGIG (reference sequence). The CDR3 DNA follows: TGTGCCTGGAGTGCACACAGGACTAGCGAGAACGAGCAGTACTTC. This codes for CAWSAHRTSENEQYF.

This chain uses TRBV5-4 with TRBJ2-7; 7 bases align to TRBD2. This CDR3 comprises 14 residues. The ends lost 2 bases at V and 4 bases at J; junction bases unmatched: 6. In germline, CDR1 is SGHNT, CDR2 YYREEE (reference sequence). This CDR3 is CASSLGGSRYEQYF. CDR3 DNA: TGTGCCAGCAGCTTAGGCGGGAGTCGGTACGAGCAGTACTTC.

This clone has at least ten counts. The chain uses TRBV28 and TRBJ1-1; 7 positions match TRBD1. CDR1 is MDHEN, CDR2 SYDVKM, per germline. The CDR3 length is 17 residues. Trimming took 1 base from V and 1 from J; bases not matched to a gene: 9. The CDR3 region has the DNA TGTGCCAGCAGTTTATTCGGGGAGGGGGCGAGGAACACTGAAGCTTTCTTT. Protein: CASSLFGEGARNTEAFF.

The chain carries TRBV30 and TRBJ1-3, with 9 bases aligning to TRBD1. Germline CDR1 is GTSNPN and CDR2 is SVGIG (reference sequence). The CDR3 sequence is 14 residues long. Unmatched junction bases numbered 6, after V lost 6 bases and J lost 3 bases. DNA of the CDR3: TGTGCCTGCACCGGGACAGGGTTTGGAAACACCATATATTTT. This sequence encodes CACTGTGFGNTIYF.

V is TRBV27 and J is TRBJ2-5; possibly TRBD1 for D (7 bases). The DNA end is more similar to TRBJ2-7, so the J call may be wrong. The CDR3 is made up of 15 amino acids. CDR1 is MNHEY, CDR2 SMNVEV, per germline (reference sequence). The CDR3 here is CASSSRGGGGYEQYF. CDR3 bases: TGTGCCAGCAGTTCGCGTGGAGGGGGCGGGTACGAGCAGTACTTC.

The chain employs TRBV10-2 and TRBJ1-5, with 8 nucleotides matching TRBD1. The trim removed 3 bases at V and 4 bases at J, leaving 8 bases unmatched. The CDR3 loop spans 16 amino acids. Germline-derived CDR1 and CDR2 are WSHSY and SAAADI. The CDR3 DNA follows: TGCGCCAGCAGTGACCGCAGCACAGGGGGAAATCAGCCCCAGCATTTT. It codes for CASSDRSTGGNQPQHF.

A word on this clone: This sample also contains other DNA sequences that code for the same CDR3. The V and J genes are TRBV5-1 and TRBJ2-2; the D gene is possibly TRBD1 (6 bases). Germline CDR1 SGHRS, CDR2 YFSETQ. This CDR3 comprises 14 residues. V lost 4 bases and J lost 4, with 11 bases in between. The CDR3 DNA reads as TGCGCCAGCAGCCCCGGACAGATCACCGGGGAGCTGTTTTTT. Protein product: CASSPGQITGELFF.

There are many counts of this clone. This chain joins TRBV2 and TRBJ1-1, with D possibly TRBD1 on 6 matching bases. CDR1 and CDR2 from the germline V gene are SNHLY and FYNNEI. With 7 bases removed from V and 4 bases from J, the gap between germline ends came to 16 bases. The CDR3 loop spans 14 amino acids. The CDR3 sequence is CASTILGTTTEAFF. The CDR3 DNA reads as TGTGCCAGCACCATTTTGGGGACAACCACTGAAGCTTTCTTT.

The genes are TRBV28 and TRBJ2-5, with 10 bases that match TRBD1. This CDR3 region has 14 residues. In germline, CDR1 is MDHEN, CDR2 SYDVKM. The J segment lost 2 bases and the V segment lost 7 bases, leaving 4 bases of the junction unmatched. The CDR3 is CASNRDRGQETQYF. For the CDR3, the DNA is TGTGCCAGCAATCGGGACAGGGGACAAGAGACCCAGTACTTC. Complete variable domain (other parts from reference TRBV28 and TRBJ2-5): DVKVTQSSRYLVKRTGEKVFLECVQDMDHENMFWYRQDPGLGLRLIYFSYDVKMKEKGDIPEGYSVSREKKERFSLILESASTNQTSMYLCASNRDRGQETQYFGPGTRLLVL.

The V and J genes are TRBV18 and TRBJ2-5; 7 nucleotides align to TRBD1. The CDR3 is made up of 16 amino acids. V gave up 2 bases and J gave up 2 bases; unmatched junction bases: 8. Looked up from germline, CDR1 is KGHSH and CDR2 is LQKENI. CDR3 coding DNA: TGTGCCAGCTCACCAACTCTGGACAGGCTGCAAGAGACCCAGTACTTC. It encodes CASSPTLDRLQETQYF.

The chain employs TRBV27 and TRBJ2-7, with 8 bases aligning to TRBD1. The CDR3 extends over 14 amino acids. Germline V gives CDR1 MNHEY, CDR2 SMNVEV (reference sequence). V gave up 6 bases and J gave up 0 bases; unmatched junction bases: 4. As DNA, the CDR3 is TGTGCCAGCAGCCTGACAGGGGCCTCCTACGAGCAGTACTTC. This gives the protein CASSLTGASYEQYF.

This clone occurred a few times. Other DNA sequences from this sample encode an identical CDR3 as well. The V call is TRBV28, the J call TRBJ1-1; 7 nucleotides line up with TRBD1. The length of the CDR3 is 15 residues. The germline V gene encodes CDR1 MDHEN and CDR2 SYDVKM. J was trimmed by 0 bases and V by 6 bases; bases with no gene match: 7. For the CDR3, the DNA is TGTGCCAGCAGCCCCCCACAGGGGATGAACACTGAAGCTTTCTTT. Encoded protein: CASSPPQGMNTEAFF.

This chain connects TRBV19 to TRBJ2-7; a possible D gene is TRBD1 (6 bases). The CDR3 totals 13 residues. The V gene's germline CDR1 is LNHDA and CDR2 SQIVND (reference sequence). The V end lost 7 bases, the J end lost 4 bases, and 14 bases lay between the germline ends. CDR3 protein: CASNHLDRYEQYF. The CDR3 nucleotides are TGTGCCAGTAACCACCTAGACAGGTACGAGCAGTACTTC.

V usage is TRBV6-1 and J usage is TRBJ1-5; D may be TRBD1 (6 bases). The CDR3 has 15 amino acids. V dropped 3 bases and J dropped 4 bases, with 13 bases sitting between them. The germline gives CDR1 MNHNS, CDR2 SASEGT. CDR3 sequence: CASSEEGQPNQPQHF. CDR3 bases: TGTGCCAGCAGTGAGGAAGGACAGCCAAATCAGCCCCAGCATTTT.

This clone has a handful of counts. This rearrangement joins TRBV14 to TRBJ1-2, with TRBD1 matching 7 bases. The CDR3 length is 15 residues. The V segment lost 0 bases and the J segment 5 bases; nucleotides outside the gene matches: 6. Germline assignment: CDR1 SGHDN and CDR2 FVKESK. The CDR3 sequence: CASSQDQNRGYGYTF. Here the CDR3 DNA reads TGTGCCAGCAGCCAAGACCAGAACAGGGGATATGGCTACACCTTC.

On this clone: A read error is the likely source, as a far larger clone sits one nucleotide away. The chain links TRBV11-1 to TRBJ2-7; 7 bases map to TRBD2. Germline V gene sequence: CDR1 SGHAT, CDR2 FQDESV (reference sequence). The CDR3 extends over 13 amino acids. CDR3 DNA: TGTGCCAGCAGGGGCGGGAGTATGAACGAGCAGTGCTTC. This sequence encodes CASRGGSMNEQCF.

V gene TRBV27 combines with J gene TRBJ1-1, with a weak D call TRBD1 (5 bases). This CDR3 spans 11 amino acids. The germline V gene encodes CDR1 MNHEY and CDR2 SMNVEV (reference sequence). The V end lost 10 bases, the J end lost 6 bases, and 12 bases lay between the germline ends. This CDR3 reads CATHQGAEAFF. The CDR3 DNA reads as TGTGCCACCCATCAGGGCGCTGAAGCTTTCTTT.

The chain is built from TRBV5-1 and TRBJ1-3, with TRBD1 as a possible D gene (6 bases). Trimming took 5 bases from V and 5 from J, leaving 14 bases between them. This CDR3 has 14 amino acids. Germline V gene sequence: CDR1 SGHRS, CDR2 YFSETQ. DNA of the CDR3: TGCGCCAGCAGTCAGGGGTCCCAAAGAAACACCATATATTTT. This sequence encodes CASSQGSQRNTIYF.

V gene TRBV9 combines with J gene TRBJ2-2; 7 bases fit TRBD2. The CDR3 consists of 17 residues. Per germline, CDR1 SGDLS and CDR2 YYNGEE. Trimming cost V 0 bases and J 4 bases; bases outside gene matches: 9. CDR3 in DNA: TGTGCCAGCAGCGTAGGTGCCCTAGCGGAGGCCACCGGGGAGCTGTTTTTT. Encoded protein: CASSVGALAEATGELFF.